This TCR beta chain was identified in a study of tumor-infiltrating lymphocytes in primary liver carcinoma. Study-level points and caveats: Top clones occupying all five tumor regions numbered only about 7.5-24%.

As concerns this clonotype: Antigen specificity is unknown.

CDR3 size: 14 residues. Trimming removed 7 bases from V and 1 base from J, with 13 bases in between. The germline V gene encodes CDR1 MNHNY and CDR2 SVGAGI (reference sequence). Unsorted bulk tissue (20-30 mg) underwent RNA and DNA co-extraction. More than 75% viable tumor cells made up every tumor sample. A constant-region primer primed TCR beta cDNA synthesis from 450 to 550 ng of total RNA. Three-round nested multiplex PCR performed with slightly modified ARM-PCR produced the TCR beta libraries. The first two PCR rounds used TRBV1-TRBV30 forward primers with a C-beta reverse primer, roughly 10 cycles each. TCRdb ran MiXCR on the multiplex PCR reads and lists one entry per CDR3 protein. The data contain 100,000 or so distinct CDR3 sequences, almost 70% of them singletons.

The chain links TRBV6-6 to TRBJ1-1, with D hard to call. Specimen: liver tumor tissue from sampling region 5. Subset indicated: tumor region T5, tumor centre. The source is a woman in her sixties or seventies with primary liver carcinoma and hepatitis B virus infection. The CDR3 loop is CASTRLQTNTEAFF. The CDR3 DNA follows: TGTGCCAGCACCAGGCTACAGACGAACACTGAAGCTTTCTTT.